This T cell receptor beta chain came from a study of T cell responses to AZD1222 COVID-19 vaccine. Sequenced by immunoSEQ multiplex PCR; TCRdb stores in-frame clones only, minus some. The sample contains 150,000 to 180,000 clones, about 86% of which appear only once. Study-wide findings and caveats: Once two AZD1222 doses were given, Spike-specific TCR breadth and depth went up.

About this clone: Its matching antigen is unknown. Different DNA sequences within this sample yield the same CDR3.

CDR3 length equals 15 residues. Per the germline V gene, CDR1 is KGHDR and CDR2 is SFDVKD. V lost 3 bases and J lost 3; bases outside the gene matches: 5. The sequence came from an adult in good health. The chain recombines TRBV24-1 with TRBJ2-5, with TRBD1 identical over 8 bases. The sequencing here drew on peripheral blood, taken on day 0 of MenACWY control vaccination. Written as DNA, the CDR3 is TGTGCCACCAGTGATCCTGGACAGGGAGAAGAGACCCAGTACTTC. Its translation is CATSDPGQGEETQYF.